These T cell receptor beta chains were read from a single sample in a study of T cell changes during pregnancy in multiple sclerosis. Clones were read by immunoSEQ multiplex PCR, and TCRdb kept only the in-frame ones, dropping some. The table lists about 28,000 clones, 92% of them singletons, with around 4.9% in the top ten. Source: peripheral blood, taken in the first trimester of pregnancy. The receptors were gathered from a female donor in good health, enrolled as a control in a pregnancy study. The CDR3 runs from the conserved cysteine through the conserved F or W. The order of the fields is J gene, D gene, clone size, V gene, CDR3 protein, CDR3 DNA. D genes are given only for firm matches. A clone size is listed for some rows: how often the clone was seen (once, few, many), or a class if it is expanded.

J gene: TRBJ2-2
D gene: TRBD2
clone size: .
V gene: TRBV19
CDR3 protein: CASSIDRTSVNTGELFF
CDR3 DNA: TGTGCCAGTAGTATAGACCGGACTAGCGTGAACACCGGGGAGCTGTTTTTT

J gene: TRBJ1-3
D gene: .
clone size: .
V gene: TRBV10-3
CDR3 protein: CAIKGSGNTIYF
CDR3 DNA: TGTGCCATCAAGGGGTCTGGAAACACCATATATTTT

J gene: TRBJ2-7
D gene: .
clone size: .
V gene: TRBV4-2
CDR3 protein: CASSQVHADSYEQYF
CDR3 DNA: TGTGCCAGCAGCCAAGTCCACGCGGATTCCTACGAGCAGTACTTC

J gene: TRBJ1-1
D gene: TRBD1
clone size: few
V gene: TRBV27
CDR3 protein: CASSLRQGQGDTEAFF
CDR3 DNA: TGTGCCAGCAGTCTACGACAGGGACAAGGGGACACTGAAGCTTTCTTT

J gene: TRBJ2-3
D gene: TRBD1
clone size: .
V gene: TRBV5-1
CDR3 protein: CASSSRDRASDTQYF
CDR3 DNA: TGCGCCAGCAGCTCCCGGGACAGGGCTTCGGATACGCAGTATTTT

J gene: TRBJ2-3
D gene: .
clone size: .
V gene: TRBV9
CDR3 protein: CASSVDSGGSDTQYF
CDR3 DNA: TGTGCCAGCAGCGTAGATTCGGGGGGCTCAGATACGCAGTATTTT

J gene: TRBJ2-7
D gene: .
clone size: .
V gene: TRBV5-5
CDR3 protein: CASSLRPGEQYF
CDR3 DNA: TGTGCCAGCAGCCTACGGCCAGGCGAGCAGTACTTC

J gene: TRBJ1-3
D gene: .
clone size: .
V gene: TRBV18
CDR3 protein: CASQFKSAGNTIYF
CDR3 DNA: TGTGCCAGCCAGTTCAAAAGCGCCGGAAACACCATATATTTT

J gene: TRBJ1-3
D gene: .
clone size: .
V gene: TRBV7-2
CDR3 protein: CASSSDFGNTIYF
CDR3 DNA: TGTGCCAGCAGCTCCGACTTTGGAAACACCATATATTTT

J gene: TRBJ1-3
D gene: TRBD1
clone size: .
V gene: TRBV27
CDR3 protein: CASRRTGPGNTIYF
CDR3 DNA: TGTGCCAGCAGGCGGACAGGGCCTGGAAACACCATATATTTT

J gene: TRBJ2-1
D gene: TRBD2
clone size: .
V gene: TRBV6-5
CDR3 protein: CASSGLADNEQFF
CDR3 DNA: TGTGCCTCCTCGGGACTAGCGGACAATGAGCAGTTCTTC

J gene: TRBJ1-5
D gene: .
clone size: .
V gene: TRBV5-6
CDR3 protein: CASCLGMGPQHF
CDR3 DNA: TGTGCCAGCTGCCTCGGGATGGGGCCCCAGCATTTT

J gene: TRBJ1-2
D gene: .
clone size: .
V gene: TRBV30
CDR3 protein: CARGGGSGYTF
CDR3 DNA: TGTGCCAGGGGGGGAGGCAGCGGCTACACCTTC

J gene: TRBJ2-2
D gene: TRBD1
clone size: .
V gene: TRBV7-2
CDR3 protein: CASTKDRARGELFF
CDR3 DNA: TGTGCCAGCACCAAGGACAGGGCCAGAGGGGAGCTGTTTTTT

J gene: TRBJ2-1
D gene: TRBD2
clone size: .
V gene: TRBV10-3
CDR3 protein: CAISVSGTGNEQFF
CDR3 DNA: TGTGCCATCAGTGTAAGCGGGACGGGGAATGAGCAGTTCTTC

J gene: TRBJ2-3
D gene: .
clone size: .
V gene: TRBV5-1
CDR3 protein: CASSLGSVTDTQYF
CDR3 DNA: TGCGCCAGCAGCTTGGGTAGCGTCACAGATACGCAGTATTTT

J gene: TRBJ2-7
D gene: TRBD1
clone size: .
V gene: TRBV6-1
CDR3 protein: CASSERDRSSYEQYF
CDR3 DNA: TGTGCCAGCAGTGAAAGGGACAGGAGCTCCTACGAGCAGTACTTC

J gene: TRBJ1-2
D gene: TRBD1
clone size: .
V gene: TRBV6-4
CDR3 protein: CASSDSRGDYGYTF
CDR3 DNA: TGTGCCAGCAGTGATAGCAGGGGGGACTATGGCTACACCTTC

J gene: TRBJ2-1
D gene: .
clone size: .
V gene: TRBV13
CDR3 protein: CASSLGPLRGGAHEQFF
CDR3 DNA: TGTGCCAGCAGCTTAGGCCCCCTACGTGGGGGGGCCCATGAGCAGTTCTTC